Below, 5 T cell receptor beta chains from the same sample are listed, as sequenced in a study of read filtering for tumor transcriptome and immune sequencing. Molecular barcoded adaptors covering alpha/delta and beta/gamma chains were used on roughly 400 ng RNA. TCRdb re-derived calls from the reads in MiXCR, one entry per CDR3 protein. The data contain around 140,000 distinct CDR3 sequences, less than 15% of them singletons. The sample consisted of a population of CD138-negative cells sorted from bone marrow. The source is a donor at least 40 years old with multiple myeloma.

There are many counts of this clonotype. The rearrangement uses TRBV24-1 and TRBJ2-4; 8 positions agree with TRBD2. The J segment lost 6 bases and the V segment lost 3 bases, leaving 6 bases of the junction unmatched. The CDR3 has 15 amino acids. Germline lookup yields CDR1 KGHDR and CDR2 SFDVKD. DNA for the CDR3: TGTGCCACCAGTGATCCGAGGACTAGCACAAACATTCAGTACTTC. Translation: CATSDPRTSTNIQYF.

Concerning this clonotype itself: A clone one base away is much larger, so this may be a read error. The CDR3 sequence: CASSPNLQSTEAFF. Written as DNA, the CDR3 is TGTGCCAGCTCACCGAATCTCCAGAGCACTGAAGCTTTCTTT. The rearrangement links TRBV18 to TRBJ1-1; D call uncertain. CDR1 and CDR2 from the germline V gene are KGHSH and LQKENI. The CDR3 is 14 amino acids. V was trimmed by 3 bases and J by 4 bases, leaving 12 bases between them.

Details on this clonotype: A far bigger clonotype differs at one base, so this is likely a read error. The chain carries TRBV11-3 and TRBJ2-1; TRBD2 aligns across 10 bases. Germline V lookup: CDR1 SGHNT, CDR2 YENEEA. The CDR3 consists of 16 residues. The CDR3 DNA follows: TGCGCCAGCAGCCAACCCAGCGGGAGGGCCATCCATGGGCAGTTCTTC. Translating it yields CASSQPSGRAIHGQFF.

Concerning this clonotype itself: A much larger clone lies one base from this, so it may be a read error. V gene TRBV12-3 or TRBV12-4 combines with J gene TRBJ2-3; 11 bases are shared with TRBD2. This CDR3 region has 17 residues. V lost 3 bases to trimming and J lost 4 bases; unmatched junction nucleotides: 9. CDR3 sequence reads: CASSFITSGSPADTQYF. DNA for the CDR3: TGTGCCAGCAGTTTTATAACTAGCGGGAGCCCAGCAGATACGCAGTATTTT.

Turning to this clonotype: Sequence at one end of the junction differs from germline and may be a read error. V gene TRBV29-1 combines with J gene TRBJ2-1; D is tentatively TRBD1 or TRBD2 (5 bases each). Germline CDR1 and CDR2: SQVTM and ANQGSEA. CDR3 size: 13 residues. CDR3 region: CATSAGAYNEQLF. CDR3 in DNA: TGCGCCACTTCAGCCGGGGCCTACAATGAGCAGCTCTTC.